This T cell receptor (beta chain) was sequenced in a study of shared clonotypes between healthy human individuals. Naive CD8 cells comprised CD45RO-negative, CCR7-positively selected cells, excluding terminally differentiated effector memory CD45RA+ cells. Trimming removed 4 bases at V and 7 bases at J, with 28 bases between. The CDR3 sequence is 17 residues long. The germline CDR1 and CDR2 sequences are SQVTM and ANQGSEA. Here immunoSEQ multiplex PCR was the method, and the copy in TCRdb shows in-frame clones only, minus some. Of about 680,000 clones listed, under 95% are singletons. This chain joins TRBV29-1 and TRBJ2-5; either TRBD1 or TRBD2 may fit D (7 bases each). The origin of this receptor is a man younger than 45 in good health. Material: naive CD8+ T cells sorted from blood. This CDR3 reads CSVADRRGRTRRSTQYF. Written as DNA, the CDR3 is TGCAGCGTTGCGGACAGGAGAGGACGGACTAGAAGATCGACCCAGTACTTC.